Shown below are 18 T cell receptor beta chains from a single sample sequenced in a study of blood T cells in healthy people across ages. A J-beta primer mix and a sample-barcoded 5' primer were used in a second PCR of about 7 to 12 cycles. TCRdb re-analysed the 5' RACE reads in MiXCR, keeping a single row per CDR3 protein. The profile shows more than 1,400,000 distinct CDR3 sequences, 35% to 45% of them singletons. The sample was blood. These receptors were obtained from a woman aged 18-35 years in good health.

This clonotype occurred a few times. The CDR3 bases are TGCGCCAGCAGCTTGGGGACAGGCGCGGGGAAGACCCAGTACTTC. Translating it yields CASSLGTGAGKTQYF. This chain connects TRBV5-1 to TRBJ2-5; perhaps TRBD1 as D (7 bases). Germline-derived CDR1 and CDR2 are SGHRS and YFSETQ. The CDR3 length is 15 residues. Trimming removed 0 bases at V and 6 bases at J, with 15 bases between.

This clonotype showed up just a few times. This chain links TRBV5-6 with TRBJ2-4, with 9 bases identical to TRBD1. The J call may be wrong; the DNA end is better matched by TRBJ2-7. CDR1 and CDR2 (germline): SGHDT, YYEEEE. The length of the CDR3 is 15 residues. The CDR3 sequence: CASSSYRDRAYEQYF. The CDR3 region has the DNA TGTGCCAGCAGCTCCTACCGGGACAGGGCTTACGAGCAGTACTTC.

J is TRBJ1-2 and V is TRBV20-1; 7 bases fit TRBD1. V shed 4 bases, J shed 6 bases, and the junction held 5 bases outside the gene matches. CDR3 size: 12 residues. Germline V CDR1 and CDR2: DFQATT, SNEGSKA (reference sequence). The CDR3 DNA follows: TGCAGTGCTAACAGGGGAATCAATGGCTACACCTTC. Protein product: CSANRGINGYTF.

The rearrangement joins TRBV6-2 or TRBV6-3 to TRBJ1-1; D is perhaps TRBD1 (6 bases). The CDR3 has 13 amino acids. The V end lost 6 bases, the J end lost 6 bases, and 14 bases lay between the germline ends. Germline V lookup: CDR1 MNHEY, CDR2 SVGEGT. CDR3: CASREGGRAEAFF. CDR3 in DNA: TGTGCCAGCAGGGAGGGGGGTCGAGCTGAAGCTTTCTTT.

The CDR3 region has the DNA TGTGCCAGCAGCGGACAGGGAGGACTAGCTCCCGAGCAGTACTTC. Translating it yields CASSGQGGLAPEQYF. This chain joins TRBV4-2 and TRBJ2-7, with D possibly called TRBD1 or TRBD2 (8 bases each). The germline V and J ends were trimmed by 5 bases and 6 bases, with 20 bases remaining between them. Germline CDR1 reads LGHNA; CDR2 reads YNFKEQ. This CDR3 region has 15 residues.

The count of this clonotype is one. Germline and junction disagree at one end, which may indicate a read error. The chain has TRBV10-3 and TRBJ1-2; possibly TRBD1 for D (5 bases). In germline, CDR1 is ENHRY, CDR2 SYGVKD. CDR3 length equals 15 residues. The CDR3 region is CAVREGTVRSYGYTF. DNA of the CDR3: TGTGCCGTCAGGGAGGGGACCGTCCGATCCTATGGCTACACCTTC.

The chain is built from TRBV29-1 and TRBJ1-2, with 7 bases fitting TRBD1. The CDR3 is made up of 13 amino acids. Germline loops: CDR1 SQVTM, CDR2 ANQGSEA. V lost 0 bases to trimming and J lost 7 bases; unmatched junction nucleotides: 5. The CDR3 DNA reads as TGCAGCGTTGAAGAAAAGGGGGCTGGTGGCTACACCTTC. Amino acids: CSVEEKGAGGYTF.

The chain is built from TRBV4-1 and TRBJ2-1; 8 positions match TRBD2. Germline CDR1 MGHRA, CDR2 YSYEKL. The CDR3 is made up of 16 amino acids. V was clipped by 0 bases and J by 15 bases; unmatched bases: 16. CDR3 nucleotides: TGCGCCAGCAGCCAAGAAAGTAGGATAACTAGCGGAGGGGGGTTCTTC. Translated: CASSQESRITSGGGFF.

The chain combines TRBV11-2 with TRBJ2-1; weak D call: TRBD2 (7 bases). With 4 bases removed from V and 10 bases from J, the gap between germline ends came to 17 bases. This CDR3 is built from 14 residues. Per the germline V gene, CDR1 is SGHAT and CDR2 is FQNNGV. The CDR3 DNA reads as TGTGCCAGCAGCTGGGGGGGGGCCTCCTACGAGCAGTTCTTC. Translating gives CASSWGGASYEQFF.

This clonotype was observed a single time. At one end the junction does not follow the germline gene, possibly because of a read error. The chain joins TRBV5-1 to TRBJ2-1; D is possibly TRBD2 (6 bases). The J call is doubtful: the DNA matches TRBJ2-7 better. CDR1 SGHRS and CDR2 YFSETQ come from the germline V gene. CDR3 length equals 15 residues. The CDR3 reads CASRLGRGLYNEQYF. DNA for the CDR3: TGCGCCAGCAGGTTGGGGCGGGGTCTCTACAATGAGCAGTACTTC.

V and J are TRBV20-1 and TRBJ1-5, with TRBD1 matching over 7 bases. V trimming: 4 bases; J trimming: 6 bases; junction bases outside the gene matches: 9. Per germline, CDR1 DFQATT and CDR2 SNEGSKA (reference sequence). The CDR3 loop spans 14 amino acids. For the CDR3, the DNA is TGCAGTGCTAAGGGGGCCAGTTCGGGTCAGCCCCAGCATTTT. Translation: CSAKGASSGQPQHF.

The CDR3 is CSARYGSDYNEQFF. The CDR3 nucleotides read TGCAGTGCTAGGTACGGGAGTGACTACAATGAGCAGTTCTTC. The chain uses TRBV20-1 and TRBJ2-1; the D gene is possibly TRBD2 (6 bases). The CDR3 runs to 14 residues. Germline V gene data show CDR1 as DFQATT and CDR2 as SNEGSKA (reference sequence). V lost 3 bases and J lost 3, with 12 bases in between.

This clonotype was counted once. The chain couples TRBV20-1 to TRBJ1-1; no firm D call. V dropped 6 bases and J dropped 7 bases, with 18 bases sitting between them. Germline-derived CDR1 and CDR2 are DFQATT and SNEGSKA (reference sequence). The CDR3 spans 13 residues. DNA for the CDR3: TGCAGTGCCAGACCCCCGACCTGGGGTGAAGCTTTCTTT. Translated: CSARPPTWGEAFF.

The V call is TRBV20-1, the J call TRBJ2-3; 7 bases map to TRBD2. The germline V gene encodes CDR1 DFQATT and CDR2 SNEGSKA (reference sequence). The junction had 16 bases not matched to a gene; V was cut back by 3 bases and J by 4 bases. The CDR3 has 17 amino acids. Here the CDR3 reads CSASSPGAGPSADTQYF. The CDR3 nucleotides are TGCAGTGCTAGCTCCCCAGGAGCGGGGCCATCGGCAGATACGCAGTATTTT.

CDR3: CASSNRAHNEQFF. The CDR3 bases are TGTGCCAGCAGTAACCGGGCGCACAATGAGCAGTTCTTC. The chain is built from TRBV6-6 and TRBJ2-1; the D is unclear. The CDR3 extends over 13 amino acids. V shed 5 bases and J shed 5 bases, with 10 bases lying between them. Germline CDR1 is MNHNY and CDR2 is SVGAGI (reference sequence).

Here the CDR3 reads CASSPHSGRTDTQYF. CDR3 DNA: TGTGCCAGCAGTCCACACTCAGGACGCACAGATACGCAGTATTTT. This chain joins TRBV12-3 or TRBV12-4 and TRBJ2-3; D gene uncertain. The CDR3 is 15 residues long. Trimming removed 5 bases from V and 1 base from J, with 13 bases in between.

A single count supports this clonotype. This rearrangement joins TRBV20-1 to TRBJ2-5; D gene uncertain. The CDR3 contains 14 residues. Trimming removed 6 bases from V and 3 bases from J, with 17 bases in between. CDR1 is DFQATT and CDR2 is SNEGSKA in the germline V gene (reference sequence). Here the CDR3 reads CSAGNDQREETQYF. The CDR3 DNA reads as TGCAGTGCAGGAAACGACCAAAGAGAAGAGACCCAGTACTTC.

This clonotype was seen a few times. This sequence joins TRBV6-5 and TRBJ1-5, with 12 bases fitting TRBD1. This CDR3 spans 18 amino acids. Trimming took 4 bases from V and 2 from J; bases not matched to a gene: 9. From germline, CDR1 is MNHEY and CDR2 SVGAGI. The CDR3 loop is CASSFLGTGGQGNQPQHF. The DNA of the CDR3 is TGTGCCAGCAGTTTCCTCGGGACAGGGGGCCAGGGCAATCAGCCCCAGCATTTT.